These T cell receptor beta chains were read from a single sample in a study of CD4 T cells in relation to SARS-CoV-2 and coronaviruses. Repertoires were generated with immunoSEQ multiplex PCR, while TCRdb's copy carries only in-frame clones and drops some. The table has tens of thousands of clones, less than 75% seen once; the top ten hold about 15%. Their recognized antigens are unknown. Sequenced sample: CD4+ T cells from PBMCs, cultured in vitro. The source of these receptors is a human donor in good health. CDR3s include the opening cysteine and the closing phenylalanine or tryptophan. The D gene is left open where the match is weak. Clone size appears in some rows only: once, few, many, or a class for an expanded clone.

CDR3 protein	CDR3 DNA	V gene	clone size	D gene	J gene
CASSPRQGQETQYF	TGTGCCAGCAGCCCCCGACAGGGACAAGAGACCCAGTACTTC	TRBV14	once	TRBD1	TRBJ2-5
CASSPQARSGGYTF	TGTGCCAGCAGCCCCCAGGCGCGATCGGGAGGCTACACCTTC	TRBV9	few	NA	TRBJ1-2
CASSPDGRQETQYF	TGTGCCAGCTCACCTGACGGGCGCCAAGAGACCCAGTACTTC	TRBV18	once	NA	TRBJ2-5
CASSLVGDSMGTPLHF	TGTGCCAGCAGCTTGGTTGGGGACTCGATGGGAACACCCCTCCACTTT	TRBV5-5	few	NA	TRBJ1-6
CASRKGGWSNQPQHF	TGTGCCAGCAGGAAGGGGGGGTGGAGCAATCAGCCCCAGCATTTT	TRBV27	NA	NA	TRBJ1-5
CASSLPGVDRVRGGYTF	TGCGCCAGCAGCCTACCCGGAGTAGACAGGGTGCGAGGGGGCTACACCTTC	TRBV5-1	NA	TRBD1	TRBJ1-2
CASSLEGGMNTDTQYF	TGTGCCAGCAGCTTAGAGGGTGGGATGAACACAGATACGCAGTATTTT	TRBV11-2	few	NA	TRBJ2-3
CASSRGPRTEAFF	TGTGCCAGCAGCCGTGGTCCGAGGACTGAAGCTTTCTTT	TRBV5-4	few	NA	TRBJ1-1
CASSTGLAGYTDTQYF	TGTGCCAGTAGTACAGGACTAGCGGGTTACACAGATACGCAGTATTTT	TRBV19	NA	TRBD2	TRBJ2-3
CASSPRETRNGYTF	TGTGCCAGTTCGCCCCGGGAGACTCGGAATGGCTACACCTTC	TRBV6-5	NA	NA	TRBJ1-2
CASSPRGWKHIQYF	TGCGCCAGCAGCCCGAGGGGCTGGAAACACATTCAGTACTTC	TRBV10-1	NA	NA	TRBJ2-4